The rows below give T cell receptor beta chains drawn from one sample of a study of regulatory T cells. The protocol was immunoSEQ multiplex PCR, while the TCRdb copy is restricted to in-frame clones and leaves out a portion. The table shows approximately 10,000 clones, with over 75% occurring only once. Sequencing was done on a sample of CD8+ T cells sorted from blood. These receptors all stem from a person aged 18 to 35 with CD3G deficiency. CDR3s include the opening cysteine and the closing phenylalanine or tryptophan. D genes are given only for firm matches. Only some rows state a clone size, as once, few, many or a class for expanded clones.

D	V	J	size	CDR3	DNA
TRBD2	TRBV19	TRBJ2-5	NA	CASSVSGRMEETQYF	TGTGCCAGTAGTGTTAGCGGGAGAATGGAAGAGACCCAGTACTTC
TRBD1	TRBV6-5	TRBJ2-7	NA	CASSTGQGNEQYF	TGTGCCAGCAGTACGGGACAGGGGAACGAGCAGTACTTC
NA	TRBV7-8	TRBJ2-3	NA	CASSFTSPGDTQYF	TGTGCCAGCAGCTTTACAAGTCCAGGGGATACGCAGTATTTT
TRBD1	TRBV28	TRBJ1-2	NA	CASSSRDRGDYGYTF	TGTGCCAGCAGCTCGCGGGACAGGGGGGATTATGGCTACACCTTC
NA	TRBV6-1	TRBJ1-5	NA	CASSEPGDNQPQHF	TGTGCCAGCAGTGAACCGGGGGACAATCAGCCCCAGCATTTT
NA	TRBV21-1	TRBJ1-3	once	CASKVKNTIYF	TGTGCCAGCAAGGTAAAGAACACCATATATTTT
NA	TRBV6-6	TRBJ2-2	NA	CASSSGGELFF	TGTGCCAGCAGCTCAGGCGGGGAGCTGTTTTTT
TRBD2	TRBV27	TRBJ2-1	NA	CASRPRGGLNHNEQFF	TGTGCCAGCAGACCCCGGGGGGGTCTGAACCACAATGAGCAGTTCTTC
TRBD1	TRBV5-1	TRBJ2-7	NA	CASSWGTGPTYEQYF	TGCGCCAGCAGCTGGGGGACAGGACCCACCTACGAGCAGTACTTC
TRBD2	TRBV28	TRBJ2-1	NA	CASSYLAGGPREEQFF	TGTGCCAGCAGTTATTTAGCGGGAGGCCCCCGCGAAGAGCAGTTCTTC
NA	TRBV7-9	TRBJ2-5	NA	CASSSHRAAKGETQYF	TGTGCCAGCAGCTCTCACAGGGCCGCCAAGGGAGAGACCCAGTACTTC
NA	TRBV5-1	TRBJ1-1	NA	CASSQIGPNTEAFF	TGCGCCAGCAGTCAAATAGGCCCGAACACTGAAGCTTTCTTT
TRBD1	TRBV11-3	TRBJ2-7	NA	CASSPPPGTGTHEQYF	TGTGCCAGCAGCCCTCCCCCCGGGACAGGGACCCACGAGCAGTACTTC
NA	TRBV7-2	TRBJ2-1	NA	CASSFRGRSYNEQFF	TGTGCCAGCAGCTTCCGAGGACGTTCCTACAATGAGCAGTTCTTC
NA	TRBV5-1	TRBJ1-1	NA	CASSPGEGNTEAFF	TGCGCCAGCAGCCCCGGTGAGGGGAACACTGAAGCTTTCTTT
TRBD1	TRBV6-5	TRBJ1-2	once	CASRQGGGYTF	TGTGCCAGCAGGCAGGGGGGCGGCTACACCTTC
TRBD2	TRBV30	TRBJ2-1	few	CAWSVGAGNNEQFF	TGTGCCTGGAGTGTAGGAGCGGGGAACAATGAGCAGTTCTTC
NA	TRBV13	TRBJ2-3	NA	CASSSRAGGGTDTQYF	TGTGCCAGCAGCTCCCGCGCCGGGGGTGGGACAGATACGCAGTATTTT
NA	TRBV6-1	TRBJ2-4	NA	CASSANRGLAKNIQYF	TGTGCCAGCAGTGCTAACCGGGGACTAGCCAAAAACATTCAGTACTTC
NA	TRBV13	TRBJ1-1	NA	CASSLGVGAEAFF	TGTGCCAGCAGCTTGGGGGTAGGGGCTGAAGCTTTCTTT
TRBD1	TRBV5-1	TRBJ2-2	NA	CASSSRDRGRGELFF	TGCGCCAGCAGCAGCCGCGACAGGGGGCGCGGGGAGCTGTTTTTT
NA	TRBV6-1	TRBJ2-4	NA	CASSVVRGDIQYF	TGTGCCAGCAGTGTGGTCAGGGGAGACATTCAGTACTTC
TRBD1	TRBV28	TRBJ2-2	NA	CASSRGQGMTGELFF	TGTGCCAGCAGCCGGGGACAGGGTATGACCGGGGAGCTGTTTTTT
TRBD2	TRBV13	TRBJ2-5	NA	CASSHGTSGRETQYF	TGTGCCAGCAGCCACGGGACTAGCGGGCGTGAGACCCAGTACTTC
NA	TRBV7-9	TRBJ2-6	few	CASSFFPGANVLTF	TGTGCCAGCAGCTTTTTCCCTGGGGCCAACGTCCTGACTTTC
NA	TRBV28	TRBJ1-2	once	CASSFWGGGYTF	TGTGCCAGCAGTTTCTGGGGGGGCGGCTACACCTTC
TRBD1	TRBV19	TRBJ2-1	NA	CASSLRTGHEQFF	TGTGCCAGTAGTCTTCGGACAGGTCATGAGCAGTTCTTC